The rows below give T cell receptor beta chains drawn from one sample of a study of vaccination effects on CD4 cells after COVID-19. Here immunoSEQ multiplex PCR was the method, and the copy in TCRdb shows in-frame clones only, minus some. The sample yields 35,000 to 55,000 clones, roughly four fifths seen once. These receptors lack a known antigen. Here the sequenced sample was CD4+ T cells from PBMCs cultured with a peptide pool, taken before COVID-19 vaccination. The receptors originated from a human donor who had a prior SARS-CoV-2 infection. CDR3s include the opening cysteine and the closing phenylalanine or tryptophan. D genes are given only for firm matches. Clone size is given for some rows only: seen once, a few or many times, or a class if the clone is expanded.

v_call	d_call	clone_size	j_call	cdr3_length	cdr3_aa	cdr3_nt
TRBV7-9	.	.	TRBJ1-2	14	CASSRTGIEYGYTF	TGTGCCAGCAGCCGGACCGGGATTGAGTATGGCTACACCTTC
TRBV10-1	.	.	TRBJ1-1	18	CASSEVLEQAMGDTEAFF	TGCGCCAGCAGTGAGGTCTTGGAACAGGCAATGGGTGACACTGAAGCTTTCTTT
TRBV2	.	few	TRBJ1-5	14	CASSADPGNQPQHF	TGTGCCAGCAGCGCGGACCCCGGCAATCAGCCCCAGCATTTT
TRBV18	.	.	TRBJ2-3	13	CASSPGAADTQYF	TGTGCCAGCTCACCAGGGGCGGCAGATACGCAGTATTTT
TRBV7-7	.	.	TRBJ2-1	15	CASSLGKASYNEQFF	TGTGCTAGCAGCTTAGGGAAGGCGTCCTACAATGAGCAGTTCTTC
TRBV7-2	.	.	TRBJ2-3	13	CASSLGGDNTQYF	TGTGCCAGCAGCTTAGGGGGTGATAATACGCAGTATTTT
TRBV5-4	.	.	TRBJ2-1	13	CASSSGKNNEQFF	TGTGCCAGCAGCTCGGGAAAAAACAATGAGCAGTTCTTC
TRBV24-1	.	once	TRBJ2-7	14	CATSDSGYSYEQYF	TGTGCCACCAGTGATTCAGGGTACTCCTACGAGCAGTACTTC
TRBV27	TRBD2	.	TRBJ2-3	14	CASRGLAGEFTQYF	TGTGCCAGCAGAGGACTAGCGGGAGAGTTTACGCAGTATTTT
TRBV30	.	once	TRBJ2-7	11	CAWSVAAEQYF	TGTGCCTGGAGTGTAGCAGCCGAGCAGTACTTC
TRBV5-1	.	.	TRBJ1-2	14	CASSLYREGYGYTF	TGCGCCAGCAGCTTGTACAGGGAGGGCTATGGCTACACCTTC
TRBV19	TRBD1	.	TRBJ1-1	16	CASGDRVGGVDTEAFF	TGTGCCAGTGGAGACAGGGTGGGAGGTGTGGACACTGAAGCTTTCTTT
TRBV7-2	.	.	TRBJ2-1	12	CASSPVKGEQFF	TGTGCCAGCAGCCCAGTTAAAGGTGAGCAGTTCTTC
TRBV5-1	TRBD1	.	TRBJ2-7	13	CASSARDSYEQYF	TGCGCCAGCAGCGCTCGGGACAGCTACGAGCAGTACTTC
TRBV5-4	.	.	TRBJ2-7	14	CASSTPGGGDEQYF	TGTGCCAGCAGCACACCAGGGGGAGGGGACGAGCAGTACTTC
TRBV7-2	.	.	TRBJ1-1	14	CATERTLKNTEAFF	TGTGCCACGGAACGGACACTTAAGAACACTGAAGCTTTCTTT
TRBV6-5	TRBD1	.	TRBJ2-3	14	CASRRTGSTDTQYF	TGTGCCAGCAGGAGGACAGGGAGCACAGATACGCAGTATTTT
TRBV5-1	.	.	TRBJ2-2	16	CASSLVPGTSGGELFF	TGCGCCAGCAGCTTGGTTCCGGGGACTTCCGGCGGGGAGCTGTTTTTT
TRBV10-3	.	.	TRBJ1-5	13	CASARAYNQPQHF	TGTGCCTCCGCTAGGGCGTACAATCAGCCCCAGCATTTT
TRBV15	TRBD1	.	TRBJ2-5	14	CATSVRGLGETQYF	TGTGCCACCAGCGTAAGGGGGCTGGGAGAGACCCAGTACTTC
TRBV6-1	.	.	TRBJ1-2	14	CASSEVNTAYGYTF	TGTGCCAGCAGTGAGGTTAACACGGCTTACGGCTACACCTTC
TRBV24-1	.	.	TRBJ1-3	15	CATSDGGAGGNTIYF	TGTGCCACCAGTGATGGCGGGGCCGGAGGAAACACCATATATTTT
TRBV5-1	TRBD1	.	TRBJ2-2	14	CASSLVQGSGELFF	TGCGCCAGCAGCTTGGTACAGGGGAGCGGGGAGCTGTTTTTT
TRBV3-1/TRBV3-2	.	.	TRBJ1-1	15	CASRPWGEWNTEAFF	TGTGCCAGCAGGCCCTGGGGGGAATGGAACACTGAAGCTTTCTTT
TRBV5-8	.	.	TRBJ2-7	12	CASSFWDDEQYF	TGTGCCAGCAGCTTTTGGGACGATGAGCAGTACTTC
TRBV7-3	.	once	TRBJ1-1	14	CASSLGYMNTEAFF	TGTGCCAGCAGCTTAGGGTACATGAACACTGAAGCTTTCTTT
TRBV2	.	.	TRBJ1-2	14	CASRMTDTNYGYTF	TGTGCCAGCAGGATGACGGATACTAACTATGGCTACACCTTC
TRBV19	.	.	TRBJ2-1	12	CASSIRGQGQFF	TGTGCCAGTAGTATTCGCGGCCAGGGGCAGTTCTTC
TRBV2	.	few	TRBJ2-1	11	CASSDYNEQFF	TGTGCCAGCAGTGACTACAATGAGCAGTTCTTC
TRBV6-5	.	.	TRBJ2-1	14	CASSYFQHYNEQFF	TGTGCCAGCAGTTACTTCCAGCACTACAATGAGCAGTTCTTC
TRBV6-2/TRBV6-3	.	.	TRBJ2-7	12	CASSSRKYEQYF	TGTGCCAGCAGTTCCAGAAAATACGAGCAGTACTTC
TRBV29-1	TRBD2	few	TRBJ2-1	14	CSGLGASGMNEQFF	TGCAGCGGACTGGGTGCTAGCGGGATGAATGAGCAGTTCTTC
TRBV10-3	TRBD1	once	TRBJ1-2	13	CAISPTGRNGYTF	TGTGCCATCAGCCCGACAGGGCGAAATGGCTACACCTTC
TRBV7-3	.	.	TRBJ2-2	16	CASRGRGSMGTGELFF	TGTGCCAGCAGAGGGAGGGGGAGTATGGGCACCGGGGAGCTGTTTTTT
TRBV7-9	TRBD1	.	TRBJ1-2	15	CASSLDETGAYGYTF	TGTGCCAGCAGCTTGGACGAAACAGGGGCCTATGGCTACACCTTC
TRBV6-2/TRBV6-3	.	once	TRBJ2-7	14	CASSSYSRFYEQYF	TGTGCCAGCAGTTCGTACAGTCGGTTCTACGAGCAGTACTTC
TRBV5-5	TRBD1	few	TRBJ2-5	14	CASSLRTGQETQYF	TGTGCCAGCAGCCTCCGGACAGGCCAAGAGACCCAGTACTTC
TRBV15	.	.	TRBJ2-3	13	CATSNDRTDTQYF	TGTGCCACCAGCAACGACCGCACAGATACGCAGTATTTT
TRBV7-3	.	.	TRBJ2-5	16	CASSLNPLAGEETQYF	TGTGCCAGCAGCTTAAATCCCCTTGCAGGAGAAGAGACCCAGTACTTC
TRBV12-5	TRBD2	once	TRBJ2-5	17	CASGLAISGGAEETQYF	TGTGCTAGTGGTTTGGCGATTAGCGGGGGGGCAGAAGAGACCCAGTACTTC
TRBV5-1	TRBD1	.	TRBJ1-2	13	CASRTTGVRGYTF	TGCGCCAGCAGAACAACAGGGGTCCGCGGCTACACCTTC
TRBV5-1	.	.	TRBJ1-2	16	CASSSGWAGTGYGYTF	TGCGCCAGCAGCTCCGGATGGGCAGGAACGGGCTATGGCTACACCTTC
TRBV29-1	.	.	TRBJ2-3	12	CSASGVTDTQYF	TGCAGCGCCAGTGGAGTTACAGATACGCAGTATTTT
TRBV5-4	TRBD1	.	TRBJ1-2	16	CASSLGGDRANYGYTF	TGTGCCAGCAGCTTGGGTGGGGACAGGGCAAACTATGGCTACACCTTC
TRBV4-3	.	few	TRBJ2-3	14	CASSQDRIADTQYF	TGCGCCAGCAGCCAAGACCGGATAGCAGATACGCAGTATTTT
TRBV2	.	few	TRBJ2-3	12	CASRVVGDTQYF	TGTGCCAGCAGGGTTGTGGGGGATACGCAGTATTTT
TRBV4-1	.	.	TRBJ2-2	15	CASSQDREVIGELFF	TGCGCCAGCAGCCAAGACAGGGAGGTCATCGGGGAGCTGTTTTTT
TRBV5-1	.	.	TRBJ1-1	15	CASSLAPGLNTEAFF	TGCGCCAGCAGCTTGGCACCCGGCCTGAACACTGAAGCTTTCTTT
TRBV7-2	TRBD1	.	TRBJ1-1	15	CASSFAGTGNTEAFF	TGTGCCAGCAGCTTCGCTGGGACAGGGAACACTGAAGCTTTCTTT